A single sample gave rise to the 2 T cell receptor beta chains below, sequenced in a study of blood T cell repertoires in COVID-19 (dated by TCRdb to 2018 to 2020). The protocol used for the library was the immunoSEQ multiplex PCR assay. TCRdb provides this immuneACCESS table in a form limited to in-frame rearrangements. Some clones are lacking; in checked studies, under half of them reflect an unresolved V gene, and why the rest are absent is not known. This sample gives just under 150,000 clones in total; approximately 86% of them show up just once. The top ten clones comprise approximately 0.98% of the sample. The sequenced sample was peripheral blood. These receptors all come from a woman aged 45-65 years with acute or convalescent COVID-19.

This clone came up once. The V and J genes are TRBV12-3 or TRBV12-4 and TRBJ2-7; 7 bases match TRBD2. With V trimmed by 8 bases and J by 5 bases, 6 bases remained unmatched. The CDR3 extends over 12 amino acids. CDR3 loop: CASSWGGNEQYF. The DNA of the CDR3 is TGTGCCAGCTCCTGGGGAGGGAACGAGCAGTACTTC.

The chain is built from TRBV20-1 and TRBJ1-1; D is perhaps TRBD1 (6 bases). V dropped 3 bases and J dropped 6 bases, with 14 bases sitting between them. This CDR3 spans 13 amino acids. In germline, CDR1 is DFQATT, CDR2 SNEGSKA (reference sequence). CDR3 residues: CSASVPGVPEAFF. The DNA of the CDR3 is TGCAGTGCTAGTGTCCCAGGGGTCCCTGAAGCTTTCTTT.